This TCR beta chain was sequenced for a study of T cells after posttransplantation cyclophosphamide. The method was immunoSEQ multiplex PCR; TCRdb's version includes in-frame clones alone and lacks a portion of them. This sample comprises tens of thousands of clones, none seen once only. This clone occurred many times. This receptor was taken from a woman aged 60-70 years in good health, CMV-negative, and a related stem cell transplant donor. The specimen was PBMCs.

For the CDR3, the DNA is TGTGCCAGCAGTTCCCGGGACAAAAGCAATCAGCCCCAGCATTTT. It specifies CASSSRDKSNQPQHF. V and J are TRBV28 and TRBJ1-5; the D gene is possibly TRBD1 (6 bases). This CDR3 region has 15 residues. Trimming shortened V by 4 bases and J by 1 base, and 11 bases separated the two germline ends. The germline gives CDR1 MDHEN, CDR2 SYDVKM.